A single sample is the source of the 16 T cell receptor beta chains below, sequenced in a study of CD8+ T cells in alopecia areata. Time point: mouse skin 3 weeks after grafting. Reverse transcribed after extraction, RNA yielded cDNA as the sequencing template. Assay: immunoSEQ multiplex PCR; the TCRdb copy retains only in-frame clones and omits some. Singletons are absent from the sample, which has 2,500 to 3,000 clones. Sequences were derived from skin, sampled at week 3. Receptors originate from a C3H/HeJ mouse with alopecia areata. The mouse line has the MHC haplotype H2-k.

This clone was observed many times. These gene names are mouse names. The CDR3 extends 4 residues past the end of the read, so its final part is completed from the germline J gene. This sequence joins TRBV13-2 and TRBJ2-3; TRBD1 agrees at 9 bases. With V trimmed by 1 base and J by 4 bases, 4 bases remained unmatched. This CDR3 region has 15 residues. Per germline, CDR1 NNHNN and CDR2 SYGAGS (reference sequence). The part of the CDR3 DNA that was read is TGTGCCAGCGGTGATTCGGACAGGGGTTCAGAA. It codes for CASGDSDRGSE. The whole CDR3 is CASGDSDRGSETLYF.

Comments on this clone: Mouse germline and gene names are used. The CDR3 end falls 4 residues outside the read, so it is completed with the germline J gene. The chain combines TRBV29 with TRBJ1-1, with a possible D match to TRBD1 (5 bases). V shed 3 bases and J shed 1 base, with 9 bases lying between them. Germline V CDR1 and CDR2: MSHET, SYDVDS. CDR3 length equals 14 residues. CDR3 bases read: TGTGCTAGCAGTTTGAGGACAAAAAACACA. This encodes CASSLRTKNT. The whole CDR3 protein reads CASSLRTKNTEVFF. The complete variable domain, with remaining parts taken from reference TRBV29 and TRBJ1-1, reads DMKVTQMPRYLIKRMGENVLLECGQDMSHETMYWYRQDPGLGLQLIYISYDVDSNSEGDIPKGYRVSRKKREHFSLILDSAKTNQTSVYFCASSLRTKNTEVFFGKGTRLTVV.

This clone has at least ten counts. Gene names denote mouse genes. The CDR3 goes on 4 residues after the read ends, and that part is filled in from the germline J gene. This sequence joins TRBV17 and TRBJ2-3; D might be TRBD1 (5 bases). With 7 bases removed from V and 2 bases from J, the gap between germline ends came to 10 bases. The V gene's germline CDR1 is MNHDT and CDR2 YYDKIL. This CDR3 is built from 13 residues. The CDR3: CASTDSLAETLYF. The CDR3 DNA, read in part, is TGTGCTAGCACAGACAGCCTTGCAGAA.

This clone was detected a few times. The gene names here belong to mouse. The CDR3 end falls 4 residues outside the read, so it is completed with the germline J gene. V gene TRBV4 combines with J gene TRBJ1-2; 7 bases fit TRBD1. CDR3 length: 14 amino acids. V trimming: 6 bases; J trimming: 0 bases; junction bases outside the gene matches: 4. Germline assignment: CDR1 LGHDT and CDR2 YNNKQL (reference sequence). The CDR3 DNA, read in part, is TGTGCCAGCAGTCAAGACAGGGCAAACTCC. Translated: CASSQDRANS. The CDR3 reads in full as CASSQDRANSDYTF.

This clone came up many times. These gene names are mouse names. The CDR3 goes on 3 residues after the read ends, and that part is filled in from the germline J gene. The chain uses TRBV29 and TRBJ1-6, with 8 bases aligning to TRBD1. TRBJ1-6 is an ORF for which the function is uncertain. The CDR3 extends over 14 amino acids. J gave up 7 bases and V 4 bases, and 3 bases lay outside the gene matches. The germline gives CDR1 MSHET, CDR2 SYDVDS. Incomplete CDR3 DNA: TGTGCTAGCAGTTCGGACAGGGTGAATTCGCCC. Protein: CASSSDRVNSP. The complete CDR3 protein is CASSSDRVNSPLYF.

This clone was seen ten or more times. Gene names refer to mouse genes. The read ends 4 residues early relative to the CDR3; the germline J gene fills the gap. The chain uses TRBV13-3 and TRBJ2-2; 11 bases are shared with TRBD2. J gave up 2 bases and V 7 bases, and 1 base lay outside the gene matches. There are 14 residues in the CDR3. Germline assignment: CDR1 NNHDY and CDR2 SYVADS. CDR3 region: CASRDWGNTGQLYF. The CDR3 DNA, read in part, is TGTGCCAGCCGGGACTGGGGGAACACCGGG.

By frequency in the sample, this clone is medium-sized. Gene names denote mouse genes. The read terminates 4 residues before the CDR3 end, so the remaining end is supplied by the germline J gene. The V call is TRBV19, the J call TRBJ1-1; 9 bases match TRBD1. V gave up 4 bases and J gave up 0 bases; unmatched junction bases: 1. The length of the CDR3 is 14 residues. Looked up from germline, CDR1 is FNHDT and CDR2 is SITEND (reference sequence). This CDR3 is CASSGDRANTEVFF. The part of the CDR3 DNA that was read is TGTGCCAGCAGTGGGGACAGGGCAAACACA.

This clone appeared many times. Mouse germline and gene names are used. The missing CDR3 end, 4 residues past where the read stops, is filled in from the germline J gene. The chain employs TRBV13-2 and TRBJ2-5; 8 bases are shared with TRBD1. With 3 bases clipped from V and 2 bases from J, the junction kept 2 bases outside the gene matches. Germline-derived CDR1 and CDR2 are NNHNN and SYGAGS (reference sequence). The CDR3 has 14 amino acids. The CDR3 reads CASGGTGSQDTQYF. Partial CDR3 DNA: TGTGCCAGCGGTGGGACAGGGTCCCAAGAC.

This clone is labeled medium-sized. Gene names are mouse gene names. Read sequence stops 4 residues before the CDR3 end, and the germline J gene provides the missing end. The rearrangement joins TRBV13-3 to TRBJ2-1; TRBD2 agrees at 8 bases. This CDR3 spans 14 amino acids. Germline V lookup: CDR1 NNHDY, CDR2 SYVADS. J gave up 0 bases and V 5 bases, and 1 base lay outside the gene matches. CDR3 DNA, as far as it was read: TGTGCCAGCAGGGACTGGGTTAACTATGCT. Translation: CASRDWVNYA. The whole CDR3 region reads CASRDWVNYAEQFF.

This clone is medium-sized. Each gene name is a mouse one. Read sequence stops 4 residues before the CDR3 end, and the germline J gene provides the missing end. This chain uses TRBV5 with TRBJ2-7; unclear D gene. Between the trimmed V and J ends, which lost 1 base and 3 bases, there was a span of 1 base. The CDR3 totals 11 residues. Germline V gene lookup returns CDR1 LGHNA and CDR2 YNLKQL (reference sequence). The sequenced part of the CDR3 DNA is TGTGCCAGCAGCCAAGGCTAT. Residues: CASSQGY. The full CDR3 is CASSQGYEQYF.

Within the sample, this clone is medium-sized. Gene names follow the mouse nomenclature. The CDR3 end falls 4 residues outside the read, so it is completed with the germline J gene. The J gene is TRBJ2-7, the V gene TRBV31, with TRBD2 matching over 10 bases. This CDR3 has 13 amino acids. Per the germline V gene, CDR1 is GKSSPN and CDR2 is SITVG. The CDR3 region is CAWSLDWGYEQYF. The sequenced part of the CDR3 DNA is TGTGCCTGGAGTCTGGACTGGGGGTAT.

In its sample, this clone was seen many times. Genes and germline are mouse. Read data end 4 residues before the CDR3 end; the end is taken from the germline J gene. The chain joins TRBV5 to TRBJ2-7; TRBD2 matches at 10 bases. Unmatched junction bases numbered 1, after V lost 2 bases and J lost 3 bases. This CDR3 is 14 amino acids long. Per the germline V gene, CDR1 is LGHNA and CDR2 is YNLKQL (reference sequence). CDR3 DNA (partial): TGTGCCAGCAGCCAACTGGGGGGGCGCTAT. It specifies CASSQLGGRY. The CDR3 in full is CASSQLGGRYEQYF.

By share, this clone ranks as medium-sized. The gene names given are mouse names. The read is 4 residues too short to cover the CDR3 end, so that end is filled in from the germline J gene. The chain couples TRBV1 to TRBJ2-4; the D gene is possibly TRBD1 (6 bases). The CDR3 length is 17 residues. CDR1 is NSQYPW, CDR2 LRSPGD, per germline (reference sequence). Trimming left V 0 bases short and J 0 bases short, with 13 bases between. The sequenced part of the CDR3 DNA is TGCACCTGCAGTGCAGATCAGGGGCCGACTAGTCAAAAC. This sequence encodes CTCSADQGPTSQN. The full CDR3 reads CTCSADQGPTSQNTLYF.

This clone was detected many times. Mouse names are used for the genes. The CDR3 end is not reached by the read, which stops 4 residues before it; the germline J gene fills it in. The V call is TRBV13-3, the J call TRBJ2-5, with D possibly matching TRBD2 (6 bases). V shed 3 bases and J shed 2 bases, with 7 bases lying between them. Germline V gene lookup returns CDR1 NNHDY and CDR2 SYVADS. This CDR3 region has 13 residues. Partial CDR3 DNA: TGTGCCAGCAGTGTCTGGGGCCAAGAC. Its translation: CASSVWGQD. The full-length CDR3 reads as CASSVWGQDTQYF.

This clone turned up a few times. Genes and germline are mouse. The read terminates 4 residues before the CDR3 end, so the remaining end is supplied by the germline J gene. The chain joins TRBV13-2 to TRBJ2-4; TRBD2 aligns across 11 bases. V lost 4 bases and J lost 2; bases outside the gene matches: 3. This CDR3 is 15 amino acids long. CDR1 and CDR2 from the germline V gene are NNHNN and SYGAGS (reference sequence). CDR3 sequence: CASGPGLGDQNTLYF. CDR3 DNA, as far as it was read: TGTGCCAGCGGTCCGGGACTGGGGGATCAAAAC.

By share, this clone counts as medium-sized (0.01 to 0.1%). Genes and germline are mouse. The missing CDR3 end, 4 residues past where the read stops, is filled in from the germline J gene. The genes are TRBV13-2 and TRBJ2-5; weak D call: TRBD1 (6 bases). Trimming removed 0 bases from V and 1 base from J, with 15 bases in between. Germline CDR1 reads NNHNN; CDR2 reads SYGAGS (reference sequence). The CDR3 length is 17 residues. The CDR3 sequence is CASGDAPSSGDQDTQYF. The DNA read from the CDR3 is TGTGCCAGCGGTGATGCTCCATCGTCAGGGGACCAAGAC.